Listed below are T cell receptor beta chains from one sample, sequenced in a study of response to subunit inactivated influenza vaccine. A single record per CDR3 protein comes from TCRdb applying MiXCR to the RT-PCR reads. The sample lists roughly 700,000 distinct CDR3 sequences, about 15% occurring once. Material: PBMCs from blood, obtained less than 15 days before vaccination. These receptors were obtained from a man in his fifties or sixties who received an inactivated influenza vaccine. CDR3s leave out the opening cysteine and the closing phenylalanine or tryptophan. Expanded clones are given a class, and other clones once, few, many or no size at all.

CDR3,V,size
ASSPPASNEQY,TRBV7-9,few
ASSLAGKAETQY,TRBV28,NA
ASSAGTGESRQH,TRBV12-3/TRBV12-4,many
ATSDSQATGQALVWVTDTQY,TRBV24-1,few
ASSLSGVRVSDGNTIY,TRBV5-5,NA
ASSSLGYT,TRBV28,many
ASSQAVTTQY,TRBV14,few
SASYGGSNGNTIY,TRBV20-1,few
ASSPRQGPATEAF,TRBV5-1,few
ASRERNTIY,TRBV12-3/TRBV12-4,NA
ASGGQGGNEQF,TRBV12-3/TRBV12-4,many
ASSENDTGGYT,TRBV6-1,few
ASSAEGQRPNQPQH,TRBV12-3/TRBV12-4,few
SAEEVREKLF,TRBV20-1,few
SARGTGAEETQY,TRBV20-1,NA
ASSITRGRSYEQY,TRBV5-1,few
ASSATSLGAYEQY,TRBV12-3/TRBV12-4,few
ASSQDPGQVVYEQY,TRBV4-2,NA
ASSQGAAGELF,TRBV12-3/TRBV12-4,few
ASSNYGQQETQY,TRBV7-2,few
ATAPGLVFNEQF,TRBV7-2,few
ASSSGTGTQY,TRBV12-3/TRBV12-4,NA
ASSVGGGGPAYEQY,TRBV9,NA
ASSPGTTDGNQPQH,TRBV12-3/TRBV12-4,NA
ASPGQGTTEAF,TRBV5-5,few
SASSGGANTGELF,TRBV20-1,NA
ASSLVPLSEELNTEAF,TRBV5-1,NA
ASGRAVNTEAF,TRBV6-1,few
ASSPDAGYSTDTQY,TRBV27,NA
SARDLQGNEAF,TRBV20-1,once
ASSSSVEGNQPQH,TRBV18,NA
ASSSHRQGNTEAF,TRBV27,few
ATRLAGNTDTQY,TRBV25-1,NA
ASRLQDGSGANVLT,TRBV13,NA
ASSSQNRYNEQF,TRBV12-3/TRBV12-4,few
ATSDLFETQY,TRBV24-1,few
SVAPSGSYNEQF,TRBV29-1,many
ASSWSGGAPGTDTQY,TRBV5-8,NA
ASRTAAGLYNEQF,TRBV6-2/TRBV6-3,NA
AIASRGTDTQY,TRBV10-3,many
ATSDPRALYNEQF,TRBV24-1,NA
ASELRGGQETQY,TRBV6-5,NA
ASSYSTGAYYGYT,TRBV6-2/TRBV6-3,NA
SAPGTGPYEQY,TRBV20-1,once
ASSNSPQTGGTSGEQF,TRBV28,few